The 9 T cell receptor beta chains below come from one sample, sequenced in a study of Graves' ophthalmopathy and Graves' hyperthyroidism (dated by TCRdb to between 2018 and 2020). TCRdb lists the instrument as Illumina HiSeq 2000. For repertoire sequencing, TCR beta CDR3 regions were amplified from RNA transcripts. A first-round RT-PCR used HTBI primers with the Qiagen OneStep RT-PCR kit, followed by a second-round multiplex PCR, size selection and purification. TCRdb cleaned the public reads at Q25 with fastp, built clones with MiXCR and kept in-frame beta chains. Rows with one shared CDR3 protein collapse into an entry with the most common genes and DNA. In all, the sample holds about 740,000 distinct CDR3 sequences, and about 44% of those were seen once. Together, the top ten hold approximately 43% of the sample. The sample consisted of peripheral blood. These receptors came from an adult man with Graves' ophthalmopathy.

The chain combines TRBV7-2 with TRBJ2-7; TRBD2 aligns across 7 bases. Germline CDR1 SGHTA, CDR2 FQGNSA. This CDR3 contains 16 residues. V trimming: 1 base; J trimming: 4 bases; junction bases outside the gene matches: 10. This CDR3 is CASSLGGGFVAYEQYF. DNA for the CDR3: TGTGCCAGCAGCTTAGGGGGGGGGTTTGTTGCATACGAGCAGTACTTC. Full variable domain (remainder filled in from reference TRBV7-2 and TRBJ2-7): GAGVSQSPSNKVTEKGKDVELRCDPISGHTALYWYRQSLGQGLEFLIYFQGNSAPDKSGLPSDRFSAERTGGSVSTLTIQRTQQEDSAVYLCASSLGGGFVAYEQYFGPGTRLTVT.

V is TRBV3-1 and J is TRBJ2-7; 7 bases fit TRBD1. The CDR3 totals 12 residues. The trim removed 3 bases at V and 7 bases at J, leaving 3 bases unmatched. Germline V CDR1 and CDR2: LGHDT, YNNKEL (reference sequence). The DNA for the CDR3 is TGTGCCAGCAGCCAGACCAGGGGGGAGCAGTACTTC. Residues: CASSQTRGEQYF.

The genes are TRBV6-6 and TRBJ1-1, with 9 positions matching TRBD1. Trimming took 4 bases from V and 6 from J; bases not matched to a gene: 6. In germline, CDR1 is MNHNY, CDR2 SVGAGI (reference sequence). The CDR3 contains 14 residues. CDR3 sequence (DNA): TGTGCCAGCAGTTTACAGGGGGCCTTTTCTGAAGCTTTCTTT. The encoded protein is CASSLQGAFSEAFF.

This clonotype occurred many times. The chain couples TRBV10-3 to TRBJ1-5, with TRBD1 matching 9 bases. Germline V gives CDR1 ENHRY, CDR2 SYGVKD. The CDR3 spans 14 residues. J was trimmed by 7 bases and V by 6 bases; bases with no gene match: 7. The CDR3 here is CAISRTGEGQPQHF. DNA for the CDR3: TGTGCCATCAGCCGGACAGGGGAGGGACAGCCCCAGCATTTT.

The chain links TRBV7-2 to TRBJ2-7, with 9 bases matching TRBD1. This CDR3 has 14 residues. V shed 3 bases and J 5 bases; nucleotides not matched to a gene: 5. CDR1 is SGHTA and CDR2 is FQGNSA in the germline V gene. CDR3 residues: CASSLGTGGHEQYF. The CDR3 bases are TGTGCCAGCAGCTTGGGTACAGGGGGCCACGAGCAGTACTTC.

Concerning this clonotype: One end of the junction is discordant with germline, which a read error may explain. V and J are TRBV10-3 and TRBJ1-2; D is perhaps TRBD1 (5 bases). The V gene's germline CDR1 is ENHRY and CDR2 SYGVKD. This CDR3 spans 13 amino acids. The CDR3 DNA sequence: TGTGCCAGCAGTTACACAGGCCCGGATGGCTACACCTTC. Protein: CASSYTGPDGYTF.

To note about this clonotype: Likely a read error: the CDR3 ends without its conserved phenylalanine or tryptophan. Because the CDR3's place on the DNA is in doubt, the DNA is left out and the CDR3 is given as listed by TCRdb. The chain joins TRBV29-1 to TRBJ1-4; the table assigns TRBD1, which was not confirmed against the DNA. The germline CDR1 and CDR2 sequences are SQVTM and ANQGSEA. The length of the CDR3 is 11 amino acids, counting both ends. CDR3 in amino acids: CSVDTGTGRAY.

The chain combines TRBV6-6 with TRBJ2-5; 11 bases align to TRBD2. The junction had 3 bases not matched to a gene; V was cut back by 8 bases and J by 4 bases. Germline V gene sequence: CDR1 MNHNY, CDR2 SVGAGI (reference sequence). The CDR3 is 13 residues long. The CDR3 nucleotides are TGTGCCAGCCAGCTAGCGGGAGGAGAGACCCAGTACTTC. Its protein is CASQLAGGETQYF.

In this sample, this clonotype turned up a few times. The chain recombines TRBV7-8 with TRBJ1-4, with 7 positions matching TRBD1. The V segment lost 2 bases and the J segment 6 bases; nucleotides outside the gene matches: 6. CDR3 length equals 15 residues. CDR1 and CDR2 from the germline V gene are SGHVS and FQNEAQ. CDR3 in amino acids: CASSLSPTGYEKLFF. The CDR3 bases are TGTGCCAGCAGCTTATCCCCGACAGGGTATGAAAAACTGTTTTTT.